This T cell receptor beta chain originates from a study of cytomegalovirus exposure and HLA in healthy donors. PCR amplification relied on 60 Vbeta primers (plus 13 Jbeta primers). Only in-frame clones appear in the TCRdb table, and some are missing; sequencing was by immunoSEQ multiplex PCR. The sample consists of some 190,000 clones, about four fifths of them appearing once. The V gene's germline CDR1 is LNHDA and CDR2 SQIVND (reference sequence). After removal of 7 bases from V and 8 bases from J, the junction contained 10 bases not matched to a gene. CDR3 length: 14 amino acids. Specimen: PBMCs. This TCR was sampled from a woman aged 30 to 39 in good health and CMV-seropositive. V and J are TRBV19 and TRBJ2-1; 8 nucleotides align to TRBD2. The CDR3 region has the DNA TGTGCCAGTAAAAGAGCGGGAGAGGGCCATGAGCAGTTCTTC. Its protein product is CASKRAGEGHEQFF.